This record covers a single TCR beta chain. Its antigen is currently unknown. Since the CDR3 does not end with the conserved phenylalanine or tryptophan, this likely comes from a read error. Because the CDR3's place on the DNA is in doubt, the DNA is left out and the CDR3 is given as listed by TCRdb. The data stem from a study of T-cell memory formation after mild COVID-19. About the research overall: Largely donor-specific sequence clusters came from two donors.

CDR1 is DFQATT and CDR2 is SNEGSKA in the germline V gene (reference sequence). The CDR3 has 9 amino acids, counting both end residues. 5'RACE, which relied on constant-segment primers, yielded TCR alpha and TCR beta cDNA libraries carrying sample barcodes and UMIs. TCRdb itself ran the 5' RACE reads through MiXCR, one entry per CDR3 protein. The table has roughly 400,000 distinct CDR3 sequences, about a sixth seen once. Study-wide findings and caveats: CD4/CD8 balance characterized clones contracting day 15 to 85, and CD4+ skew characterized later expanders. Contracting CD4+ clones sat mainly in CM and EM; CD8+ in EMRA.

The receptor was isolated from a man aged 18 to 30 who had mild COVID-19 (a few samples of this study predate the infection). Cell type and time point are not known. Sequenced material: PBMCs or a T cell subset sorted from them (not recorded which). The genes are TRBV20-1 and TRBJ2-3; TRBD1 is the table's D call and was not checked against the DNA. This CDR3 reads CSAMQGALG.